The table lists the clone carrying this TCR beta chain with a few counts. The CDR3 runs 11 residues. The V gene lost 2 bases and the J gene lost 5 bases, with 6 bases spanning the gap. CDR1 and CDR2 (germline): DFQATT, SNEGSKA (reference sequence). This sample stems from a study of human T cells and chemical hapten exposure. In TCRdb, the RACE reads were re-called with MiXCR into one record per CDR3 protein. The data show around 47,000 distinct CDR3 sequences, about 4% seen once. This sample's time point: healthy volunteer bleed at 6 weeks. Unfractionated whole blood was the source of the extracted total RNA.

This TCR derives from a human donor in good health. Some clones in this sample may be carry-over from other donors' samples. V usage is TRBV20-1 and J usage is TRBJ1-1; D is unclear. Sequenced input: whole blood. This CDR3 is CSARYNTEAFF. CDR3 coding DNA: TGCAGTGCTAGATACAATACTGAAGCTTTCTTT.